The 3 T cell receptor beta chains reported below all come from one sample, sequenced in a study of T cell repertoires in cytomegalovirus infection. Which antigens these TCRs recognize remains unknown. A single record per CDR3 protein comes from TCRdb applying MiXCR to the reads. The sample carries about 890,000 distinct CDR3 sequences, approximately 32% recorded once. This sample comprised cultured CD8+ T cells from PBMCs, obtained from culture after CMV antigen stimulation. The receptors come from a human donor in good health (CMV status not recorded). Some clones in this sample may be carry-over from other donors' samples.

This CDR3 is CASTPIGRVNTGELFF. CDR3 in DNA: TGTGCCAGTACCCCAATCGGTCGGGTCAACACCGGGGAGCTGTTTTTT. The genes are TRBV19 and TRBJ2-2; D ambiguous. Deletions cut 7 bases from V and 2 bases from J, with 17 bases between. Germline CDR1 reads LNHDA; CDR2 reads SQIVND (reference sequence). This CDR3 is built from 16 residues. Full variable domain (rest looked up from reference TRBV19 and TRBJ2-2): DGGITQSPKYLFRKEGQNVTLSCEQNLNHDAMYWYRQDPGQGLRLIYYSQIVNDFQKGDIAEGYSVSREKKESFPLTVTSAQKNPTAFYLCASTPIGRVNTGELFFGEGSRLTVL.

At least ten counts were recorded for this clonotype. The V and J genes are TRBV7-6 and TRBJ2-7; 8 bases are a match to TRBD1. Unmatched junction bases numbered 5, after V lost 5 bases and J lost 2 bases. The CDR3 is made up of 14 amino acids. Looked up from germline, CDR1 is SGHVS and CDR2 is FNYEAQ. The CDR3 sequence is CASSVGQGPYEQYF. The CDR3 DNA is TGTGCCAGCAGCGTCGGACAGGGACCCTACGAGCAGTACTTC.

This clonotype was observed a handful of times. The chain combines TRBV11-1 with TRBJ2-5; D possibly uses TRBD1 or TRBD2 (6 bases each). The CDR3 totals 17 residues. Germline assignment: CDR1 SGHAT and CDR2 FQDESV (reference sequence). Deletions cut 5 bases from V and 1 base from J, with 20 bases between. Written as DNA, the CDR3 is TGTGCCAGCAGCCCCGGACAGCTCGTCGGGGGCCAAGAGACCCAGTACTTC. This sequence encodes CASSPGQLVGGQETQYF. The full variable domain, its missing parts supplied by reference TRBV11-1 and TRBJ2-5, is EAEVAQSPRYKITEKSQAVAFWCDPISGHATLYWYRQILGQGPELLVQFQDESVVDDSQLPKDRFSAERLKGVDSTLKIQPAELGDSAMYLCASSPGQLVGGQETQYFGPGTRLLVL.